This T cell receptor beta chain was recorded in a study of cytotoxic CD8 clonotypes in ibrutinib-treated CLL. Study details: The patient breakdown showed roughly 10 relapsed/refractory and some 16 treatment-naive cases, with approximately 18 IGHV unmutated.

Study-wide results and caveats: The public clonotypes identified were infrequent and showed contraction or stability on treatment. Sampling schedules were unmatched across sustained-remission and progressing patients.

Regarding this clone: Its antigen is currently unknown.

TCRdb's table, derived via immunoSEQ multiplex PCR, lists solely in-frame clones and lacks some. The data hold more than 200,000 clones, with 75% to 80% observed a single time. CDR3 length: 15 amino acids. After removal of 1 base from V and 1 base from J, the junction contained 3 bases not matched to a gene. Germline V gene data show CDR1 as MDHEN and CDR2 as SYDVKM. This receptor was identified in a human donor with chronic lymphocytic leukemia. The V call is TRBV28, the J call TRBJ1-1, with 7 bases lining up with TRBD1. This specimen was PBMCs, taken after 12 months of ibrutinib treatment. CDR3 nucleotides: TGTGCCAGCAGTTTATCCGACAGGGCGAACACTGAAGCTTTCTTT. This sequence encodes CASSLSDRANTEAFF.